A selection of T cell receptor beta chains follows, all from one sample in a study of CD8 T cells in ankylosing spondylitis. TCRdb analysed the 5' RACE reads with MiXCR anew, one entry per CDR3 protein. The table includes about 150,000 distinct CDR3 sequences, roughly 34% detected once. The sequenced material came from synovial fluid, either unsorted or a sorted T cell fraction (not recorded which). Receptors originate from a male donor with ankylosing spondylitis. The CDR3 runs from the conserved cysteine through the conserved F or W. The size entry is marked missing in some rows and otherwise reads once, few, many or a size class.

V: TRBV3-1; J: TRBJ2-5; size: .; CDR3: CASKAGAQETQYF
V: TRBV29-1; J: TRBJ1-2; size: many; CDR3: CSVEGRPYGYTF
V: TRBV7-9; J: TRBJ1-2; size: few; CDR3: CASSLDPDRSYGYTF
V: TRBV12-3/TRBV12-4; J: TRBJ1-5; size: .; CDR3: CARSLEGAQSNQPQHF
V: TRBV20-1; J: TRBJ2-7; size: few; CDR3: CSARSTGTGTPEQYF
V: TRBV2; J: TRBJ1-1; size: many; CDR3: CASSAVRVNTEAFF
V: TRBV12-3/TRBV12-4; J: TRBJ1-2; size: many; CDR3: CASSLKDRGRGYTF
V: TRBV3-1; J: TRBJ1-1; size: .; CDR3: CASPHGQGQYTEAFF
V: TRBV10-3; J: TRBJ1-5; size: .; CDR3: CAISEGGSNQPQHF
V: TRBV6-1; J: TRBJ1-2; size: few; CDR3: CASSPQTRGGVYGYTF
V: TRBV2; J: TRBJ2-2; size: .; CDR3: CASLYRRNTGELFF
V: TRBV15; J: TRBJ2-7; size: .; CDR3: CATSREQGNFIHEQYF
V: TRBV20-1; J: TRBJ1-1; size: .; CDR3: CSASSVTEAFF
V: TRBV7-3; J: TRBJ2-3; size: many; CDR3: CASSLTPVQRGTDTQYF
V: TRBV4-1; J: TRBJ2-1; size: many; CDR3: CASSRGLTSGTYNEQFF
V: TRBV30; J: TRBJ1-4; size: once; CDR3: CAWSAQGSNEKLFF
V: TRBV20-1; J: TRBJ2-7; size: .; CDR3: CSANNRDPPF
V: TRBV6-1; J: TRBJ1-2; size: .; CDR3: CASTRTVDYGYTF